This TCR beta chain was sequenced for a study of cytomegalovirus exposure and HLA in healthy donors. Worth noting for this clone: Antigen unknown.

Whole-study results and caveats: CMV serostatus alone was available as immune exposure information.

Vbeta (60) and Jbeta (13) primers were used in the PCR. Using immunoSEQ multiplex PCR, the repertoire was profiled, and TCRdb retains in-frame clones only, with some absent. The sample comprises about 87,000 clones, 6% to 9% of which are singletons, and about 2.5% rests with the top ten. Trimming cost V 6 bases and J 6 bases; bases outside gene matches: 4. Germline assignment: CDR1 MDHEN and CDR2 SYDVKM. CDR3 length equals 13 residues. This sequence was found in a middle-aged man in good health and CMV-seronegative. The chain links TRBV28 to TRBJ2-2; TRBD2 aligns across 7 bases. The specimen sequenced was PBMCs. The CDR3 reads CASRRAGAGELFF. The CDR3 bases are TGTGCCAGCAGACGCGCGGGGGCCGGGGAGCTGTTTTTT. Combining the CDR3 with reference TRBV28 and TRBJ2-2 gives the whole variable domain DVKVTQSSRYLVKRTGEKVFLECVQDMDHENMFWYRQDPGLGLRLIYFSYDVKMKEKGDIPEGYSVSREKKERFSLILESASTNQTSMYLCASRRAGAGELFFGEGSRLTVL.